What follows are 23 T cell receptor beta chains derived from one specimen sequenced in a study of monozygotic twins with inflammatory bowel disease. TCRdb re-called the 5' RACE reads and shows each CDR3 protein once, DNA omitted. This table lists 160,000 or so distinct CDR3 sequences. Material for sequencing was blood. The receptors stem from a human donor with ulcerative colitis or Crohn's disease, or a healthy co-twin of an affected twin (not recorded which).

V and J are TRBV9 and TRBJ2-3; TCRdb outputs TRBD1, but without DNA this stays unchecked. The CDR3 is made up of 17 amino acids. Germline V gene data show CDR1 as SGDLS and CDR2 as YYNGEE. Here the CDR3 reads CASSIEVGTSSTDTQYF.

The chain recombines TRBV5-4 with TRBJ2-3; TCRdb returns TRBD2, unconfirmable since there is no DNA. From germline, CDR1 is SGHNT and CDR2 YYREEE (reference sequence). The CDR3 spans 17 residues. CDR3: CASSLAGTSGGTDTQYF.

The chain links TRBV5-5 to TRBJ1-2; the TCRdb call, TRBD1, lacks DNA for checking. Germline V CDR1 and CDR2: SGHKS, YYEKEE (reference sequence). The CDR3 spans 14 residues. CDR3 protein: CASSLQGRGYGYTF.

The chain is built from TRBV20-1 and TRBJ2-2; TCRdb selects TRBD2, and the lack of DNA leaves this call unchecked. This CDR3 is built from 18 residues. Germline V gene sequence: CDR1 DFQATT, CDR2 SNEGSKA (reference sequence). CDR3 amino acids: CSARAGSGGPRNTGELFF.

The chain uses TRBV3-1 and TRBJ2-5; TCRdb indicates TRBD2, and absent DNA this call remains unverified. Germline V lookup: CDR1 LGHDT, CDR2 YNNKEL (reference sequence). The CDR3 consists of 19 residues. CDR3 sequence: CASSQESPGLAGGRETQYF.

This chain connects TRBV4-1 to TRBJ2-3; TCRdb indicates TRBD2, and absent DNA this call remains unverified. The germline V gene has CDR1 MGHRA and CDR2 YSYEKL. This CDR3 has 18 amino acids. The CDR3: CASSQTGTSGRARDTQYF.

The chain combines TRBV7-2 with TRBJ2-1; the D call of TRBD2 rests on TCRdb alone, since no DNA is present to check it. The CDR3 extends over 13 amino acids. Germline CDR1 SGHTA, CDR2 FQGNSA. The CDR3 spells CASSLAGRAGKFF.

The J gene is TRBJ2-5, the V gene TRBV15; without DNA, the TCRdb call of TRBD1 cannot be checked. The germline V gene has CDR1 LNHNV and CDR2 YYDKDF (reference sequence). The CDR3 runs to 16 residues. The CDR3 loop is CATSLNRQGGSETQYF.

This rearrangement joins TRBV27 to TRBJ1-4. This CDR3 spans 15 amino acids. Germline lookup yields CDR1 MNHEY and CDR2 SMNVEV (reference sequence). This CDR3 is CASSLKGLGNEKLFF.

The chain links TRBV18 to TRBJ1-1; TCRdb proposes TRBD1, but this gene call is untestable without DNA. The V gene's germline CDR1 is KGHSH and CDR2 LQKENI. This CDR3 is built from 14 residues. The CDR3 reads CASSPQKGDTEAFF.

The chain links TRBV20-1 to TRBJ2-3; TCRdb proposes TRBD2, but this gene call is untestable without DNA. CDR3 length: 15 amino acids. Germline lookup yields CDR1 DFQATT and CDR2 SNEGSKA (reference sequence). CDR3 sequence reads: CSASPSGSVTDTQYF.

The rearrangement uses TRBV27 and TRBJ1-6. CDR1 is MNHEY and CDR2 is SMNVEV in the germline V gene (reference sequence). The CDR3 has 13 residues. The CDR3 here is CASSLNVVSPLHF.

This chain connects TRBV15 to TRBJ2-6. The CDR3 has 15 amino acids. Germline CDR1 reads LNHNV; CDR2 reads YYDKDF (reference sequence). The chain's CDR3 is CATSRRVSGADVLTF.

The chain joins TRBV7-9 to TRBJ1-3; as DNA is missing, the TRBD1 call by TCRdb cannot be tested. CDR3 length: 15 residues. The V gene's germline CDR1 is SEHNR and CDR2 FQNEAQ (reference sequence). The chain's CDR3 is CASSPLGDSGNTIYF.

According to its frequency, this clonotype is medium-sized. The CDR3 is CAITASGNTGELFF. The V gene is TRBV10-3, the J gene TRBJ2-2; TCRdb's D call of TRBD2 is untestable without DNA. This CDR3 contains 14 residues. CDR1 and CDR2 (germline): ENHRY, SYGVKD.

This chain connects TRBV5-1 to TRBJ2-1; TCRdb's D call of TRBD2 is untestable without DNA. The CDR3 covers 17 residues. The germline CDR1 and CDR2 sequences are SGHRS and YFSETQ. CDR3 in amino acids: CASSLSLAGEVINEQFF.

The chain employs TRBV6-2 or TRBV6-3 and TRBJ2-7. Germline CDR1 reads MNHEY; CDR2 reads SVGEGT. The CDR3 is made up of 12 amino acids. This CDR3 is CAAGERNYEQYF.

This chain connects TRBV11-3 to TRBJ2-1; no DNA is available, so the TRBD2 call from TCRdb remains unchecked. CDR3 size: 16 residues. Germline values: CDR1 SGHNT, CDR2 YENEEA. CDR3 protein: CASSLGGTALYNEQFF.

The V call is TRBV29-1, the J call TRBJ1-1; TCRdb returns TRBD1, unconfirmable since there is no DNA. The germline CDR1 and CDR2 sequences are SQVTM and ANQGSEA. The length of the CDR3 is 12 residues. CDR3 in amino acids: CSQGGGDTEAFF.

V is TRBV10-3 and J is TRBJ2-7; TCRdb designates TRBD1, a call that cannot be tested without DNA. This CDR3 is 15 amino acids long. Looked up from germline, CDR1 is ENHRY and CDR2 is SYGVKD. CDR3 region: CAISPDRQILYEQYF.

V is TRBV5-1 and J is TRBJ2-5. The CDR3 extends over 14 amino acids. CDR1 is SGHRS and CDR2 is YFSETQ in the germline V gene. CDR3 region: CASSPRTVRETQYF.

This chain uses TRBV20-1 with TRBJ1-2; TCRdb's D call of TRBD1 is untestable without DNA. The CDR3 consists of 16 residues. Germline values: CDR1 DFQATT, CDR2 SNEGSKA (reference sequence). This chain's CDR3 is CSGVPGQGIVSYGYTF.

The rearrangement links TRBV28 to TRBJ2-2; checking the TCRdb D call of TRBD1 is not possible without DNA. The CDR3 is 14 amino acids. Per the germline V gene, CDR1 is MDHEN and CDR2 is SYDVKM. The CDR3 region is CASSYGQNTGELFF.